What follows are 27 T cell receptor beta chains derived from one specimen sequenced in a study of T-cell memory formation after mild COVID-19. MiXCR, run by TCRdb on the 5' RACE reads, gives a single entry per CDR3 protein. The sample includes under 400,000 distinct CDR3 sequences, under 25% seen only once; the top ten take under 15%. Sequenced: PBMCs or a T cell subset sorted from them (not recorded which). These receptors all stem from an adult woman who had mild COVID-19 (a few samples of this study predate the infection). Cell type and time point are not known.

This clonotype was picked up a small number of times. This chain joins TRBV7-9 and TRBJ1-2; D is unclear. V was clipped by 0 bases and J by 6 bases, with 23 bases between them. Germline CDR1 SEHNR, CDR2 FQNEAQ (reference sequence). The CDR3 is 18 residues long. The CDR3 reads CASSLAGFAPTQIDGYTF. The CDR3 nucleotides are TGTGCCAGCAGCTTAGCGGGGTTTGCACCCACCCAGATAGATGGCTACACCTTC.

V usage is TRBV12-3 or TRBV12-4 and J usage is TRBJ1-6; the D gene is possibly TRBD1 (5 bases). The CDR3 is made up of 15 amino acids. The V end was cut by 3 bases, the J end by 7 bases, with 13 bases between. CDR3 DNA sequence: TGTGCCAGCAGTTTGACTGGCAGGGCCAATTCACCCCTCCACTTT. It yields the protein CASSLTGRANSPLHF.

The chain combines TRBV7-9 with TRBJ2-2; 9 nucleotides align to TRBD1. Looked up from germline, CDR1 is SEHNR and CDR2 is FQNEAQ (reference sequence). With V trimmed by 7 bases and J by 4 bases, 7 bases remained unmatched. The CDR3 has 15 amino acids. DNA of the CDR3: TGTGCCAGCATCGACACAGGGGGCAGCACCGGGGAGCTGTTTTTT. This sequence encodes CASIDTGGSTGELFF.

The gene calls are TRBV2 and TRBJ2-5; possibly TRBD2 for D (6 bases). Trimming left V 1 base short and J 2 bases short, with 11 bases between. The CDR3 sequence is 15 residues long. Looked up from germline, CDR1 is SNHLY and CDR2 is FYNNEI. CDR3 DNA sequence: TGTGCCAGCAGTGAAGTTAGGAGGGCTCAAGAGACCCAGTACTTC. The encoded protein is CASSEVRRAQETQYF.

This clonotype showed up just a few times. The chain carries TRBV7-2 and TRBJ2-2; the match to TRBD2 covers 11 bases. This CDR3 has 17 residues. Trimming removed 5 bases from V and 7 bases from J; junction bases left unmatched: 12. Per the germline V gene, CDR1 is SGHTA and CDR2 is FQGNSA. CDR3 in DNA: TGTGCCAGCAGCCGAGAGGTACTAGCGGGAGAAGTCGGGGAGCTGTTTTTT. Its protein product is CASSREVLAGEVGELFF.

The table lists this clonotype with a few counts. The chain uses TRBV20-1 and TRBJ2-2, with D possibly being TRBD1 or TRBD2 (6 bases each). The CDR3 runs to 14 residues. V lost 3 bases and J lost 0, with 8 bases in between. From germline, CDR1 is DFQATT and CDR2 SNEGSKA (reference sequence). The CDR3 loop is CSASGGPNTGELFF. Written as DNA, the CDR3 is TGCAGTGCTAGTGGGGGGCCGAACACCGGGGAGCTGTTTTTT.

The rearrangement links TRBV5-1 to TRBJ2-1; 10 bases line up with TRBD2. After removal of 0 bases from V and 10 bases from J, the junction contained 4 bases not matched to a gene. This CDR3 has 14 residues. Germline V gives CDR1 SGHRS, CDR2 YFSETQ. The CDR3 loop is CASSLDPSGGEQFF. Here the CDR3 DNA reads TGCGCCAGCAGCTTGGATCCTAGCGGGGGCGAGCAGTTCTTC.

The chain has TRBV7-6 and TRBJ1-1; D gene ambiguous. The germline V gene encodes CDR1 SGHVS and CDR2 FNYEAQ. V was cut by 1 base and J by 1 base, with 10 bases left in between. The CDR3 totals 15 residues. CDR3 nucleotides: TGTGCCAGCAGCTTAGACCCCACGTCGAACACTGAAGCTTTCTTT. This sequence encodes CASSLDPTSNTEAFF. The entire variable domain, with the rest obtained from reference TRBV7-6 and TRBJ1-1, is as follows: GAGVSQSPRYKVTKRGQDVALRCDPISGHVSLYWYRQALGQGPEFLTYFNYEAQQDKSGLPNDRFSAERPEGSISTLTIQRTEQRDSAMYRCASSLDPTSNTEAFFGQGTRLTVV.

This clonotype was picked up many times. The chain is built from TRBV11-1 and TRBJ2-1; 13 positions match TRBD2. The germline V gene has CDR1 SGHAT and CDR2 FQDESV (reference sequence). The ends lost 6 bases at V and 9 bases at J; junction bases unmatched: 17. The CDR3 runs 18 residues. As DNA, the CDR3 is TGTGCCAGCAGTTCTTACCGACTAGCGGGGGGCCTTAGAAGTGAGCAGTTCTTC. Residues: CASSSYRLAGGLRSEQFF.

V and J are TRBV12-3 or TRBV12-4 and TRBJ2-7, with D unresolved. The ends were cut back, 8 bases at V and 4 bases at J, with 9 bases in the middle. The CDR3 has 11 residues. The CDR3 DNA follows: TGTGCCAGCGGCGGTAGATACGAGCAGTACTTC. Residues: CASGGRYEQYF.

The rearrangement joins TRBV24-1 to TRBJ1-2; 9 bases are shared with TRBD1. The CDR3 extends over 17 amino acids. Trimming removed 3 bases from V and 8 bases from J; junction bases left unmatched: 15. Germline V gives CDR1 KGHDR, CDR2 SFDVKD. DNA of the CDR3: TGTGCCACCAGTGATACTACCGGACAGGGGAGTATTTTCGGCTACACCTTC. Translated: CATSDTTGQGSIFGYTF.

The chain couples TRBV7-3 to TRBJ2-5; 13 nucleotides agree with TRBD2. Unmatched junction bases numbered 15, after V lost 6 bases and J lost 8 bases. The CDR3 totals 17 residues. Germline values: CDR1 SGHTA, CDR2 FQGTGA. The CDR3 region has the DNA TGTGCCAGCAGTAAATCACTAGCGGGGGGGACAAGAGAAACCCAGTACTTC. As protein: CASSKSLAGGTRETQYF.

The rearrangement uses TRBV5-1 and TRBJ2-5; D not certain. The CDR3 is 15 amino acids. V was pared by 4 bases and J by 0 bases, with 13 bases between. In germline, CDR1 is SGHRS, CDR2 YFSETQ. The CDR3 spells CASSPPMGYQETQYF. The CDR3 DNA reads TGCGCCAGCAGCCCGCCCATGGGGTACCAAGAGACCCAGTACTTC.

The chain combines TRBV24-1 with TRBJ1-2; 9 bases match TRBD1. The CDR3 contains 12 residues. Trimming removed 7 bases from V and 7 bases from J; junction bases left unmatched: 3. The germline CDR1 and CDR2 sequences are KGHDR and SFDVKD. The CDR3 sequence: CATSGTGLGYTF. In DNA, the CDR3 is TGTGCCACCAGCGGGACAGGGCTTGGCTACACCTTC.

In its sample, this clonotype was seen once. V usage is TRBV30 and J usage is TRBJ2-3; D is undetermined. Germline V gene sequence: CDR1 GTSNPN, CDR2 SVGIG (reference sequence). Trimming pared 0 bases from V and 0 bases from J, leaving 10 bases between. The CDR3 contains 15 residues. The CDR3 loop is CAWSVLVHSTDTQYF. The CDR3 DNA follows: TGTGCCTGGAGTGTACTTGTTCATAGCACAGATACGCAGTATTTT.

V gene TRBV6-1 combines with J gene TRBJ2-1, with 7 positions matching TRBD2. The CDR3 runs to 15 residues. CDR1 MNHNS and CDR2 SASEGT come from the germline V gene. J gave up 8 bases and V 2 bases, and 9 bases lay outside the gene matches. The CDR3 DNA reads as TGTGCCAGCAGTGAACAAAGCGGGATGGTCGATGAGCAGTTCTTC. Translation: CASSEQSGMVDEQFF.

The V and J genes are TRBV5-1 and TRBJ1-1; 8 positions match TRBD1. CDR3 length: 14 residues. J was trimmed by 1 base and V by 7 bases; bases with no gene match: 6. The germline V gene has CDR1 SGHRS and CDR2 YFSETQ. The DNA of the CDR3 is TGCGCCAGCCTGCAGGGGGCTGGGAACACTGAAGCTTTCTTT. Translation gives CASLQGAGNTEAFF.

This clonotype was recorded a few times. The V call is TRBV5-6, the J call TRBJ2-1, with 8 bases fitting TRBD1. Trimming took 3 bases from V and 2 from J; bases not matched to a gene: 4. The CDR3 has 15 residues. Germline CDR1 reads SGHDT; CDR2 reads YYEEEE. CDR3 sequence reads: CASSWDRRPYNEQFF. The CDR3 bases are TGTGCCAGCAGCTGGGACAGGAGACCCTACAATGAGCAGTTCTTC.

The CDR3 loop reads CAWSNGRAKMRYQETQYF. CDR3 nucleotide sequence: TGTGCCTGGAGTAACGGACGCGCCAAGATGAGGTACCAAGAGACCCAGTACTTC. The rearrangement links TRBV30 to TRBJ2-5; D gene uncertain. This CDR3 comprises 18 residues. Germline V gene data show CDR1 as GTSNPN and CDR2 as SVGIG (reference sequence). Deletions cut 2 bases from V and 0 bases from J, with 22 bases between.

This clonotype has at least ten counts. This sequence joins TRBV11-2 and TRBJ1-1; no clear D. V was pared by 0 bases and J by 5 bases, with 13 bases between. The CDR3 is made up of 15 amino acids. The germline V gene has CDR1 SGHAT and CDR2 FQNNGV. This CDR3 reads CASSLDRTGWTEAFF. In DNA, the CDR3 is TGTGCCAGCAGCTTAGATCGCACGGGGTGGACTGAAGCTTTCTTT.

This clonotype came up many times. The chain carries TRBV24-1 and TRBJ2-1, with D possibly called TRBD1 or TRBD2 (5 bases each). The CDR3 covers 12 residues. In germline, CDR1 is KGHDR, CDR2 SFDVKD. Trimming removed 7 bases at V and 6 bases at J, with 9 bases between. The CDR3 here is CATSRGANEQFF. The CDR3 coding sequence is TGTGCCACCAGCAGAGGGGCCAATGAGCAGTTCTTC.

The rearrangement joins TRBV9 to TRBJ2-7; D is perhaps TRBD2 (6 bases). V was trimmed by 7 bases and J by 5 bases, leaving 19 bases between them. This CDR3 is built from 14 residues. CDR1 SGDLS and CDR2 YYNGEE come from the germline V gene. This chain's CDR3 is CASGKMVGSHEQYF. The CDR3 nucleotides are TGTGCCAGCGGAAAAATGGTCGGGAGCCACGAGCAGTACTTC.

V usage is TRBV4-1 and J usage is TRBJ1-1; D is ambiguous. This CDR3 is 14 amino acids long. Trimming took off 2 bases at V and 0 bases at J, with 7 bases between the two ends. Germline lookup yields CDR1 MGHRA and CDR2 YSYEKL. The CDR3 nucleotides read TGCGCCAGCAGCCAACCCGGACTGAACACTGAAGCTTTCTTT. Amino acid sequence: CASSQPGLNTEAFF.

The chain links TRBV7-8 to TRBJ2-3; a weak D match, TRBD1 (6 bases). V shed 5 bases and J shed 2 bases, with 17 bases lying between them. Germline V gene data show CDR1 as SGHVS and CDR2 as FQNEAQ. The CDR3 is made up of 16 amino acids. In DNA form, the CDR3 reads TGTGCCAGCAGCCAAACCGCTGGGGGCCTCACAGATACGCAGTATTTT. This sequence encodes CASSQTAGGLTDTQYF.

V is TRBV12-3 or TRBV12-4 and J is TRBJ1-1; no clear D. CDR3 length: 15 amino acids. Deletions cut 8 bases from V and 0 bases from J, with 16 bases between. The DNA for the CDR3 is TGTGCCAGCCTAGGGAATTACGACATGAACACTGAAGCTTTCTTT. Residues: CASLGNYDMNTEAFF.

V gene TRBV4-3 combines with J gene TRBJ2-7; 9 positions agree with TRBD2. CDR1 is LGHNA and CDR2 is YSLEER in the germline V gene. The V gene end was trimmed by 0 bases and the J gene end by 7 bases; junction bases not matched to a gene: 10. This CDR3 has 16 residues. This CDR3 reads CASSQEFSGSVREQYF. As DNA, the CDR3 is TGCGCCAGCAGCCAAGAGTTTAGCGGGAGCGTGAGGGAGCAGTACTTC.

The genes are TRBV24-1 and TRBJ1-1, with unresolved D. Between the trimmed V and J ends, which lost 4 bases and 3 bases, there was a span of 8 bases. Germline V gives CDR1 KGHDR, CDR2 SFDVKD. The length of the CDR3 is 13 residues. The CDR3 DNA reads as TGTGCCACCAGTGACTCGTCGTACACTGAAGCTTTCTTT. Encoded protein: CATSDSSYTEAFF.